Each of the 32 T cell receptor beta chains below was sequenced from the same sample in a study of blood T cell repertoires in COVID-19. The data were produced by immunoSEQ multiplex PCR, yet TCRdb's version contains in-frame clones alone and is incomplete. The data show about 110,000 clones, 90% to 95% seen once. The sequenced sample consisted of peripheral blood. Receptors were obtained from a woman in her twenties or thirties with acute or convalescent COVID-19.

DNA for the CDR3: TGCGCCAGCAGTACATCGACAGGGATTACTGAAGCTTTCTTT. It codes for CASSTSTGITEAFF. V gene TRBV5-1 combines with J gene TRBJ1-1; 7 bases are shared with TRBD1. V dropped 5 bases and J dropped 5; count of bases not matched to a gene: 9. Germline-derived CDR1 and CDR2 are SGHRS and YFSETQ. This CDR3 contains 14 residues.

V and J are TRBV18 and TRBJ1-1; no firm D call. Germline assignment: CDR1 KGHSH and CDR2 LQKENI. V was cut by 1 base and J by 0 bases, with 6 bases left in between. The CDR3 extends over 14 amino acids. As DNA, the CDR3 is TGTGCCAGCTCACCACGCGTCATGAACACTGAAGCTTTCTTT. Translating gives CASSPRVMNTEAFF.

V is TRBV11-2 and J is TRBJ1-2, with D possibly matching TRBD1 (6 bases). V dropped 1 base and J dropped 8 bases, with 14 bases sitting between them. The CDR3 consists of 14 residues. Per germline, CDR1 SGHAT and CDR2 FQNNGV. CDR3 nucleotide sequence: TGTGCCAGCAGCTTAGTGGTACAGGGAGGGGGCTACACCTTC. Its translation is CASSLVVQGGGYTF.

The genes are TRBV3-1 (or the pseudogene TRBV3-2) and TRBJ1-4, with 8 bases lining up with TRBD1. The CDR3 is 14 residues long. The V segment lost 5 bases and the J segment 8 bases; nucleotides outside the gene matches: 7. The germline gives CDR1 LGHDT, CDR2 YNNKEL (reference sequence). The CDR3 is CASSSGTGEEKLFF. The CDR3 nucleotides read TGTGCCAGCAGCTCCGGGACAGGAGAGGAAAAACTGTTTTTT.

The J gene is TRBJ1-2, the V gene TRBV2; D remains ambiguous. Germline CDR1 and CDR2: SNHLY and FYNNEI. The CDR3 loop spans 14 amino acids. Trimming removed 2 bases from V and 2 bases from J, with 9 bases in between. In DNA, the CDR3 is TGTGCCAGCAGTGAACAAACAGTCAACTATGGCTACACCTTC. Its protein is CASSEQTVNYGYTF. Together with reference TRBV2 and TRBJ1-2, the CDR3 gives the full variable domain: EPEVTQTPSHQVTQMGQEVILRCVPISNHLYFYWYRQILGQKVEFLVSFYNNEISEKSEIFDDQFSVERPDGSNFTLKIRSTKLEDSAMYFCASSEQTVNYGYTFGSGTRLTVV.

The chain recombines TRBV5-4 with TRBJ2-7; 13 bases are shared with TRBD2. CDR1 is SGHNT and CDR2 is YYREEE in the germline V gene (reference sequence). Losses at the gene ends were 4 bases for V and 4 bases for J; bases not matched to a gene: 5. The length of the CDR3 is 15 residues. CDR3 in amino acids: CASSPGLAGVYEQYF. DNA for the CDR3: TGTGCCAGCAGCCCCGGACTAGCGGGAGTGTACGAGCAGTACTTC.

This chain uses TRBV6-5 with TRBJ2-2; TRBD1 matches 9 bases. This CDR3 region has 14 residues. Germline CDR1 reads MNHEY; CDR2 reads SVGAGI. Trimming took 2 bases from V and 9 from J; bases not matched to a gene: 4. The CDR3 nucleotides read TGTGCCAGCAGTTACCAAACAGGGGGCTGGGAGCTGTTTTTT. Protein sequence: CASSYQTGGWELFF.

V and J are TRBV30 and TRBJ1-5, with TRBD1 identical over 8 bases. The germline CDR1 and CDR2 sequences are GTSNPN and SVGIG (reference sequence). V lost 5 bases to trimming and J lost 2 bases; unmatched junction nucleotides: 5. The CDR3 is 14 amino acids. This CDR3 reads CAWDRGSGNQPQHF. CDR3 in DNA: TGTGCCTGGGACAGGGGAAGTGGCAATCAGCCCCAGCATTTT.

This clone was detected only a few times. This chain uses TRBV27 with TRBJ1-5; 10 nucleotides align to TRBD1. CDR1 and CDR2 (germline): MNHEY, SMNVEV (reference sequence). The CDR3 is 15 amino acids. The V segment lost 6 bases and the J segment 7 bases; nucleotides outside the gene matches: 9. CDR3 nucleotide sequence: TGTGCCAGCAGCCCCGGGACAGGGGCGGGCCAGCCCCAGCATTTT. Translated: CASSPGTGAGQPQHF.

The chain combines TRBV27 with TRBJ1-1; D is unclear. Deletions cut 2 bases from V and 0 bases from J, with 10 bases between. The CDR3 has 15 residues. Germline assignment: CDR1 MNHEY and CDR2 SMNVEV (reference sequence). The CDR3 sequence: CASSLVRGVNTEAFF. The CDR3 region has the DNA TGTGCCAGCAGTTTAGTTCGGGGAGTGAACACTGAAGCTTTCTTT.

The rearrangement uses TRBV19 and TRBJ2-4; D ambiguous. The CDR3 sequence is 15 residues long. The V gene's germline CDR1 is LNHDA and CDR2 SQIVND (reference sequence). V lost 5 bases and J 0 bases, leaving 11 bases between the germline ends. The CDR3 reads CASSSQALAKNIQYF. The DNA for the CDR3 is TGTGCCAGTAGTTCCCAGGCCCTAGCCAAAAACATTCAGTACTTC.

The chain employs TRBV28 and TRBJ2-1; 16 bases agree with TRBD2. J was trimmed by 10 bases and V by 5 bases; bases with no gene match: 5. The CDR3 totals 15 residues. CDR1 is MDHEN and CDR2 is SYDVKM in the germline V gene. The CDR3 is CASSPGTSGRVEQFF. The CDR3 DNA follows: TGTGCCAGCAGTCCAGGGACTAGCGGGAGGGTAGAGCAGTTCTTC.

The chain joins TRBV27 to TRBJ2-4; the match to TRBD2 covers 8 bases. The CDR3 length is 15 residues. The trim removed 4 bases at V and 2 bases at J, leaving 4 bases unmatched. Germline loops: CDR1 MNHEY, CDR2 SMNVEV (reference sequence). The CDR3, as DNA: TGTGCCAGCAGTTCGGGGGGGAATACCAAAAACATTCAGTACTTC. It is translated as CASSSGGNTKNIQYF.

The chain couples TRBV12-3 or TRBV12-4 to TRBJ1-4; the D gene is possibly TRBD1 (5 bases). V was shortened by 4 bases and J by 14 bases, with 11 bases between the two germline ends. The CDR3 spans 11 residues. CDR3 sequence reads: CASSSGGGLFF. The CDR3 nucleotides are TGTGCCAGCAGTTCCGGCGGGGGGCTGTTTTTT.

This chain links TRBV28 with TRBJ1-3, with D uncertain. CDR1 is MDHEN, CDR2 SYDVKM, per germline. The CDR3 sequence is 14 residues long. With 10 bases removed from V and 6 bases from J, the gap between germline ends came to 19 bases. The CDR3 sequence is CATYPGRDANTIYF. The DNA of the CDR3 is TGTGCCACATACCCTGGGAGGGATGCAAACACCATATATTTT.

This chain links TRBV7-9 with TRBJ2-1, with D unclear. V gave up 5 bases and J gave up 4 bases, with 12 bases separating them. Germline V lookup: CDR1 SEHNR, CDR2 FQNEAQ (reference sequence). This CDR3 is 14 amino acids long. The CDR3 spells CASSPPWRYNEQFF. The CDR3 DNA sequence: TGTGCCAGCAGCCCCCCCTGGCGGTACAATGAGCAGTTCTTC.

The rearrangement links TRBV11-2 to TRBJ2-1, with 11 bases that match TRBD1. Germline V gene sequence: CDR1 SGHAT, CDR2 FQNNGV. The CDR3 has 16 residues. The V gene end was trimmed by 4 bases and the J gene end by 7 bases; junction bases not matched to a gene: 9. The CDR3 spells CASSSNRDRGSNEQFF. CDR3 sequence (DNA): TGTGCCAGCAGCTCAAACCGGGACAGGGGGTCTAATGAGCAGTTCTTC.

The rearrangement joins TRBV28 to TRBJ2-1; the match to TRBD2 covers 7 bases. Germline V gene sequence: CDR1 MDHEN, CDR2 SYDVKM. V shed 2 bases, J shed 3 bases, and the junction held 4 bases outside the gene matches. The CDR3 is 15 amino acids. Here the CDR3 reads CASSLGTTLYNEQFF. CDR3 bases: TGTGCCAGCAGTTTAGGGACTACACTCTACAATGAGCAGTTCTTC.

In this sample, this clone turned up once. V is TRBV5-5 and J is TRBJ2-1, with TRBD1 matching over 7 bases. Trimming removed 3 bases from V and 1 base from J; junction bases left unmatched: 19. The CDR3 length is 20 residues. Germline assignment: CDR1 SGHKS and CDR2 YYEKEE (reference sequence). This CDR3 reads CASSSLGSITADRSYNEQFF. In DNA, the CDR3 is TGTGCCAGCAGCTCCTTAGGGTCTATCACCGCGGACAGGTCCTACAATGAGCAGTTCTTC.

The chain uses TRBV10-3 and TRBJ1-1, with D possibly being TRBD1 (5 bases). Germline values: CDR1 ENHRY, CDR2 SYGVKD. The V end lost 2 bases, the J end lost 10 bases, and 20 bases lay between the germline ends. This CDR3 contains 15 residues. CDR3 sequence (DNA): TGTGCCATCAGTGAGCTCCAGGACATAAACCGAGGAGCTTTCTTT. The encoded protein is CAISELQDINRGAFF.

As regards this clone: The CDR3 does not close with the conserved phenylalanine or tryptophan, likely indicating a read error. The DNA is left out, because the CDR3 cannot be placed on it with certainty; the CDR3 is given as TCRdb lists it. This CDR3 is CASSPQGN. The chain couples TRBV5-1 to TRBJ2-7; no check of the table's D call, TRBD1, against the DNA was made. The CDR3 extends over 8 residues, inclusive of both ends. Germline loops: CDR1 SGHRS, CDR2 YFSETQ.

CDR3 protein: CASSRGPGQANSPLHF. For the CDR3, the DNA is TGTGCCAGCTCACGGGGGCCGGGACAGGCGAATTCACCCCTCCACTTT. The rearrangement links TRBV18 to TRBJ1-6; 8 bases match TRBD1. The V segment lost 4 bases and the J segment 7 bases; nucleotides outside the gene matches: 9. Germline V lookup: CDR1 KGHSH, CDR2 LQKENI. The CDR3 loop spans 16 amino acids. Filled out from reference TRBV18 and TRBJ1-6, the complete variable domain reads NAGVMQNPRHLVRRRGQEARLRCSPMKGHSHVYWYRQLPEEGLKFMVYLQKENIIDESGMPKERFSAEFPKEGPSILRIQQVVRGDSAAYFCASSRGPGQANSPLHFGNGTRLTVT.

The chain employs TRBV6-5 and TRBJ1-1; D is undetermined. The V gene lost 11 bases and the J gene lost 7 bases, with 20 bases spanning the gap. The CDR3 has 13 amino acids. Germline CDR1 reads MNHEY; CDR2 reads SVGAGI. The CDR3 sequence: CAVWAENDNEAFF. The CDR3 DNA sequence: TGTGCCGTGTGGGCCGAGAATGACAATGAAGCTTTCTTT.

This chain connects TRBV7-3 to TRBJ2-2; tentatively, D is TRBD1 (6 bases). Deletions cut 1 base from V and 4 bases from J, with 16 bases between. Germline assignment: CDR1 SGHTA and CDR2 FQGTGA. The CDR3 is 17 residues long. The CDR3 nucleotides are TGTGCCAGCAGCTTAAAGGGGTGGACAGTTTCCACCGGGGAGCTGTTTTTT. Its protein is CASSLKGWTVSTGELFF.

V gene TRBV4-2 combines with J gene TRBJ1-6; 8 bases line up with TRBD1. CDR1 LGHNA and CDR2 YNFKEQ come from the germline V gene. This CDR3 spans 16 amino acids. V shed 4 bases and J 8 bases; nucleotides not matched to a gene: 10. The CDR3 spells CASSRDRLGTDSPLHF. For the CDR3, the DNA is TGTGCCAGCAGCCGGGACAGGCTAGGAACGGATTCACCCCTCCACTTT.

The chain joins TRBV11-3 to TRBJ1-4, with D maybe TRBD1 (6 bases). V lost 4 bases and J lost 12, with 30 bases in between. The germline V gene encodes CDR1 SGHNT and CDR2 YENEEA. The CDR3 has 18 amino acids. CDR3: CASSSGVSGGGRFAELFF. CDR3 sequence (DNA): TGTGCCAGCAGCTCAGGAGTAAGCGGGGGCGGCCGGTTTGCTGAACTGTTTTTT. The whole variable domain, filled in from reference TRBV11-3 and TRBJ1-4, reads EAGVVQSPRYKIIEKKQPVAFWCNPISGHNTLYWYLQNLGQGPELLIRYENEEAVDDSQLPKDRFSAERLKGVDSTLKIQPAELGDSAVYLCASSSGVSGGGRFAELFFGSGTQLSVL.

The chain combines TRBV5-1 with TRBJ1-2; D not certain. In germline, CDR1 is SGHRS, CDR2 YFSETQ. This CDR3 contains 13 residues. The ends were cut back, 1 base at V and 7 bases at J, with 11 bases in the middle. The CDR3 DNA follows: TGCGCCAGCAGCTTGAGAGCTACGAGTGGCTACACCTTC. It encodes CASSLRATSGYTF.

This clone has only one observation. The genes are TRBV7-8 and TRBJ1-2; D is unclear. Germline-derived CDR1 and CDR2 are SGHVS and FQNEAQ. This CDR3 is built from 13 residues. V dropped 5 bases and J dropped 6 bases, with 13 bases sitting between them. The CDR3 reads CASSPERGDGYTF. CDR3 in DNA: TGTGCCAGCAGCCCAGAACGTGGTGATGGCTACACCTTC.

This chain uses TRBV6-1 with TRBJ1-5; a weak D match, TRBD1 (5 bases). Germline values: CDR1 MNHNS, CDR2 SASEGT. Between the trimmed V and J ends, which lost 0 bases and 6 bases, there was a span of 15 bases. The length of the CDR3 is 16 residues. The CDR3 sequence: CASSEALQGVGQPQHF. CDR3 in DNA: TGTGCCAGCAGTGAAGCGCTTCAAGGGGTGGGTCAGCCCCAGCATTTT.

This chain links TRBV5-1 with TRBJ2-3; a weak D match, TRBD2 (6 bases). The CDR3 consists of 17 residues. Germline loops: CDR1 SGHRS, CDR2 YFSETQ. Trimming pared 4 bases from V and 3 bases from J, leaving 21 bases between. CDR3 nucleotide sequence: TGCGCCAGCAGCCGGATGGGACTTTCGTATATTACAGATACGCAGTATTTT. Amino acids: CASSRMGLSYITDTQYF.

This clone was found a few times. This chain links TRBV19 with TRBJ1-5; perhaps TRBD1 as D (5 bases). Trimming took off 9 bases at V and 3 bases at J, with 9 bases between the two ends. Germline V gene sequence: CDR1 LNHDA, CDR2 SQIVND (reference sequence). The CDR3 has 12 amino acids. CDR3 coding DNA: TGTGCCAGCGGGGGGGTCAATCAGCCCCAGCATTTT. Translation gives CASGGVNQPQHF.

The V call is TRBV20-1, the J call TRBJ2-7; D remains ambiguous. This CDR3 has 14 amino acids. Germline CDR1 is DFQATT and CDR2 is SNEGSKA (reference sequence). V dropped 3 bases and J dropped 3 bases, with 15 bases sitting between them. The CDR3 loop is CSASHTLELYEQYF. Here the CDR3 DNA reads TGCAGTGCTAGTCATACTCTAGAGCTCTACGAGCAGTACTTC.